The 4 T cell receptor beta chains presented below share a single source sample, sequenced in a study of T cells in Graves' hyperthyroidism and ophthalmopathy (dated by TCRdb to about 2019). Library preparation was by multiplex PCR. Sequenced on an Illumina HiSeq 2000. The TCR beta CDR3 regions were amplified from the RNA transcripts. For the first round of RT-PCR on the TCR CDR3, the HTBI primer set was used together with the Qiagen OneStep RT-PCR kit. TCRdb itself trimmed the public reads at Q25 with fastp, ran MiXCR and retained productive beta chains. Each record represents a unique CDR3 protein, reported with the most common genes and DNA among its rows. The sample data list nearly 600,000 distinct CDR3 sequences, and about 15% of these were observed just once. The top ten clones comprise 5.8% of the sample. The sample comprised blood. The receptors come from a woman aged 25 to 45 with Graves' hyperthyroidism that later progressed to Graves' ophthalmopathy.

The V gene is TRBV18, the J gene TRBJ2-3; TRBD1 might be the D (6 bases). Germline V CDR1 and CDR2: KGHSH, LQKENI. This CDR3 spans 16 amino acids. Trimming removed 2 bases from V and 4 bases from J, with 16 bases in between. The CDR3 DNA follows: TGTGCCAGCTCACCAGGGGGCGGCCCCGAGGCAGATACGCAGTATTTT. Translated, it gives CASSPGGGPEADTQYF.

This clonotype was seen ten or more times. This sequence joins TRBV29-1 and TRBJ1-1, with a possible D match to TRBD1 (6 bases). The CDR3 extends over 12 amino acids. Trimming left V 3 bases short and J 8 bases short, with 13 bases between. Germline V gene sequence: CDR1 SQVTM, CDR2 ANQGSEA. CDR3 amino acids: CSVERTAGEAFF. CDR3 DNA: TGCAGCGTTGAGAGGACAGCAGGCGAAGCTTTCTTT.

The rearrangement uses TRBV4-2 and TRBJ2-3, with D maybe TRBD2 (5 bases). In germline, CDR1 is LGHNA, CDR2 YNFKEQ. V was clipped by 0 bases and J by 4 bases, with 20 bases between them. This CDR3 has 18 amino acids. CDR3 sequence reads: CASSQDRFSANRADTQYF. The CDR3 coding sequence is TGTGCCAGCAGCCAAGATAGGTTTAGCGCAAATCGGGCAGATACGCAGTATTTT.

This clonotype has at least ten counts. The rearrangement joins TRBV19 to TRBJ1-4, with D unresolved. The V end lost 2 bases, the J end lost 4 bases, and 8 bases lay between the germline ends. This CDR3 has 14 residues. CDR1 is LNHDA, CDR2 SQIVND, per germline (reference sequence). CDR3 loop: CASSIQLLNEKLFF. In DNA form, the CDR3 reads TGTGCCAGTAGTATACAGCTTCTTAATGAAAAACTGTTTTTT.